This TCR beta chain stems from a study of cytomegalovirus exposure and HLA in healthy donors. Study context: Among several hundred genotyped donors, about 80% fell in the Caucasian-associated ancestry cluster. Notes on the study in general: Researchers reportedly found TCR beta sequences accurately predicted most subjects' HLA-A and HLA-B alleles. Compared with the approximately 700-donor mean, an Asian-associated ancestry cluster reportedly had fewer N-insertions, according to a later analysis.

Among the donors, all were healthy bone marrow donors. The PCR had 60 Vbeta and 13 Jbeta primers. This table comes from immunoSEQ multiplex PCR, and its TCRdb copy is limited to in-frame clones, with some not included. This sample's clone table lists roughly 31,000 clones. CDR3 size: 14 residues. CDR1 and CDR2 from the germline V gene are GTSNPN and SVGIG (reference sequence). V was clipped by 0 bases and J by 2 bases, with 11 bases between them. About this clone itself: Its antigen is not identified.

The sample taken for sequencing was PBMCs. The TCR was taken from a man aged 30 to 39 in good health and CMV-seronegative. V usage is TRBV30 and J usage is TRBJ2-7; a weak D match, TRBD1 (5 bases). Here the CDR3 reads CAWSVSLGPYEQYF. The CDR3 nucleotides are TGTGCCTGGAGTGTAAGTTTGGGGCCCTACGAGCAGTACTTC.